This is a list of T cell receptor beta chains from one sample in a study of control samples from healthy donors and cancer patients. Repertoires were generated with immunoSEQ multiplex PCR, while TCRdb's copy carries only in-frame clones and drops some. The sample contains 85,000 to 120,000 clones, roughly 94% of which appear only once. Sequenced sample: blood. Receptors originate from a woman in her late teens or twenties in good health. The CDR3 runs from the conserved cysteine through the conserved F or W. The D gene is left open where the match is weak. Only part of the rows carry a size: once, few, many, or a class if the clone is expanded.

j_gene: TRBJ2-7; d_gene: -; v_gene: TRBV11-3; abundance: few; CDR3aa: CASSRGDSLYEQYF; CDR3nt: TGTGCCAGCAGCCGAGGGGACTCGCTCTACGAGCAGTACTTC
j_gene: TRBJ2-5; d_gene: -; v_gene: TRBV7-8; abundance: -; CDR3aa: CASSRGWGSETQYF; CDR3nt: TGTGCCAGCAGCCGGGGGTGGGGGTCGGAGACCCAGTACTTC
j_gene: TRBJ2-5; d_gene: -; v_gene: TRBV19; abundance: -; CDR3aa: CASSIDLWGHGETQYF; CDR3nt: TGTGCCAGTAGTATAGATCTATGGGGACATGGAGAGACCCAGTACTTC
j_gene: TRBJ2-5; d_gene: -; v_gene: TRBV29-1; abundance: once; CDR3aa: CSVDKDGEETQYF; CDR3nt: TGCAGCGTTGACAAGGACGGTGAAGAGACCCAGTACTTC
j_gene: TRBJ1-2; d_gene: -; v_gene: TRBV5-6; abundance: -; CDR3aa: CASSGPAESYGYTF; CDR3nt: TGTGCCAGCAGCGGGCCGGCAGAATCCTATGGCTACACCTTC
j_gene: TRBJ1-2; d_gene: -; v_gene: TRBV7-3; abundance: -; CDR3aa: CASSLTQGEGYTF; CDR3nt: TGTGCCAGCAGCTTAACGCAGGGAGAGGGCTACACCTTC
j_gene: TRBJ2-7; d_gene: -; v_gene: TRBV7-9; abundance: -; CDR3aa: CASSARGVESYEQYF; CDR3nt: TGTGCCAGCAGCGCACGCGGGGTAGAATCTTACGAGCAGTACTTC
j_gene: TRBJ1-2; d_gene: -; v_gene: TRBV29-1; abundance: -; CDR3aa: CSVDTARENYGYTF; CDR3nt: TGCAGCGTGGATACCGCCCGGGAAAACTATGGCTACACCTTC
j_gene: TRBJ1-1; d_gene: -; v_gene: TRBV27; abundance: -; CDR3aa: CASSLKRNTEAFF; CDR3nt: TGTGCCAGCAGTTTAAAACGAAACACTGAAGCTTTCTTT
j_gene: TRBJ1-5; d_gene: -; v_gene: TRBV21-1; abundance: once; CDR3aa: CASRVGTPESQPNQPQHF; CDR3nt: TGTGCCAGCAGAGTCGGGACCCCGGAAAGCCAACCCAATCAGCCCCAGCATTTT
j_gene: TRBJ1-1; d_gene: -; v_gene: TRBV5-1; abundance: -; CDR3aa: CASSSKGLRLTEAFF; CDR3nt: TGCGCCAGCAGCTCGAAGGGACTCCGTCTCACTGAAGCTTTCTTT
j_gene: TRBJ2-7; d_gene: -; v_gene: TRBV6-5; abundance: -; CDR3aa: CASSYSGGLEQYF; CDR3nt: TGTGCCAGCAGTTACTCGGGGGGACTCGAGCAGTACTTC
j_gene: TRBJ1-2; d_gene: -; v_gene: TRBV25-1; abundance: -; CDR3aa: CASSAWGLNYGYTF; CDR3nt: TGTGCCAGCAGTGCGTGGGGCCTTAACTATGGCTACACCTTC
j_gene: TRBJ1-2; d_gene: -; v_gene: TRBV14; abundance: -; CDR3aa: CASSPISAGSGYTF; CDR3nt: TGTGCCAGCAGCCCGATTTCCGCGGGGTCTGGCTACACCTTC
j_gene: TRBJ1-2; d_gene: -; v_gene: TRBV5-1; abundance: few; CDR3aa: CASRYLGRPLYGYTF; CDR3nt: TGCGCCAGCAGGTACCTCGGCAGGCCACTATATGGCTACACCTTC
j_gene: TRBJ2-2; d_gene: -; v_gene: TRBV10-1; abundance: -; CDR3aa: CASRRDTGELFF; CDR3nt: TGCGCCAGCAGGAGGGACACCGGGGAGCTGTTTTTT